Presented here are 20 T cell receptor beta chains from one specimen sequenced in a study of blood T cell repertoires in COVID-19. This table comes from immunoSEQ multiplex PCR, and its TCRdb copy is limited to in-frame clones, with some not included. The sample lists fewer than 200,000 clones; about 75% were seen once. Sequenced input: peripheral blood. The receptors were sampled from a woman aged 45-60 years with active or convalescent COVID-19.

J is TRBJ2-3 and V is TRBV19, with TRBD2 as a possible D gene (6 bases). Between the trimmed V and J ends, which lost 1 base and 2 bases, there was a span of 13 bases. Germline V lookup: CDR1 LNHDA, CDR2 SQIVND (reference sequence). This CDR3 has 16 residues. The chain's CDR3 is CASSIGLAQTTDTQYF. The CDR3 region has the DNA TGTGCCAGTAGTATAGGCCTAGCGCAGACCACAGATACGCAGTATTTT.

The genes are TRBV20-1 and TRBJ1-5; D unresolved. Germline values: CDR1 DFQATT, CDR2 SNEGSKA (reference sequence). The V gene lost 3 bases and the J gene lost 7 bases, with 13 bases spanning the gap. This CDR3 has 13 amino acids. Written as DNA, the CDR3 is TGCAGTGCTAGTGAGGGAAGGAGGCAGCCCCAGCATTTT. This encodes CSASEGRRQPQHF.

CDR3 nucleotide sequence: TGTGCCAGCAGCGCCCAACATCGCTCTGGAAACACCATATATTTT. Translating it yields CASSAQHRSGNTIYF. This chain uses TRBV9 with TRBJ1-3; D remains unclear. The CDR3 loop spans 15 amino acids. Trimming removed 3 bases at V and 0 bases at J, with 10 bases between. CDR1 and CDR2 from the germline V gene are SGDLS and YYNGEE.

CDR3 sequence (DNA): TGTGCCTGGAGTGTTAGCGGTAACAATGAGCAGTTCTTC. Translation gives CAWSVSGNNEQFF. The chain carries TRBV30 and TRBJ2-1; D is possibly TRBD2 (6 bases). V shed 0 bases and J shed 5 bases, with 8 bases lying between them. Germline lookup yields CDR1 GTSNPN and CDR2 SVGIG (reference sequence). The CDR3 spans 13 residues.

The genes are TRBV5-1 and TRBJ2-1, with 13 bases lining up with TRBD2. The ends lost 4 bases at V and 10 bases at J; junction bases unmatched: 11. Germline CDR1 reads SGHRS; CDR2 reads YFSETQ. This CDR3 has 16 residues. DNA of the CDR3: TGCGCCAGCAGCGCCGGACTAGCGGGGGCTCGGGGGGAGCAGTTCTTC. It encodes CASSAGLAGARGEQFF. Based on the CDR3 plus reference TRBV5-1 and TRBJ2-1, the full variable domain is KAGVTQTPRYLIKTRGQQVTLSCSPISGHRSVSWYQQTPGQGLQFLFEYFSETQRNKGNFPGRFSGRQFSNSRSEMNVSTLELGDSALYLCASSAGLAGARGEQFFGPGTRLTVL.

V and J are TRBV19 and TRBJ1-1; D possibly corresponds to TRBD1 (5 bases). The CDR3 spans 16 residues. V lost 0 bases to trimming and J lost 4 bases, with 15 bases between them. Germline CDR1 and CDR2: LNHDA and SQIVND (reference sequence). In DNA form, the CDR3 reads TGTGCCAGTAGTATAGATCTGCGGGGTGGGGGCACTGAAGCTTTCTTT. It translates to CASSIDLRGGGTEAFF.

This clone has a handful of counts. This chain connects TRBV6-1 to TRBJ1-2; the match to TRBD1 covers 8 bases. CDR3 length: 15 residues. V was clipped by 3 bases and J by 4 bases; unmatched bases: 7. Germline values: CDR1 MNHNS, CDR2 SASEGT. The DNA of the CDR3 is TGTGCCAGCAGTGACAACCGTGGACAGGGCTATGGCTACACCTTC. Translation gives CASSDNRGQGYGYTF.

This chain connects TRBV6-5 to TRBJ1-4; D gene unclear. This CDR3 contains 11 residues. Germline lookup yields CDR1 MNHEY and CDR2 SVGAGI. Trimming removed 7 bases at V and 14 bases at J, with 14 bases between. CDR3 loop: CASMGEGKLFF. Written as DNA, the CDR3 is TGTGCCAGCATGGGAGAGGGAAAGCTGTTTTTT.

The chain recombines TRBV2 with TRBJ2-7; 10 bases fit TRBD2. Germline V CDR1 and CDR2: SNHLY, FYNNEI. The V and J ends lost 5 bases and 7 bases, in that order; junction bases with no gene match: 11. This CDR3 region has 15 residues. The CDR3 loop is CASSLLAGEGWEQYF. The CDR3 nucleotides read TGTGCCAGCAGTCTGCTAGCGGGAGAGGGGTGGGAGCAGTACTTC.

The chain joins TRBV5-6 to TRBJ1-2; TRBD1 agrees at 8 bases. CDR1 and CDR2 from the germline V gene are SGHDT and YYEEEE. This CDR3 is built from 14 residues. The ends lost 4 bases at V and 4 bases at J; junction bases unmatched: 6. CDR3 residues: CASSTQTGVYGYTF. CDR3 nucleotide sequence: TGTGCCAGCAGCACTCAGACAGGGGTCTATGGCTACACCTTC.

The chain recombines TRBV7-3 with TRBJ1-1, with D perhaps TRBD1 (6 bases). There are 15 residues in the CDR3. From germline, CDR1 is SGHTA and CDR2 FQGTGA. V was pared by 0 bases and J by 2 bases, with 10 bases between. CDR3: CASSLTGQPNTEAFF. As DNA, the CDR3 is TGTGCCAGCAGCTTAACAGGACAGCCTAACACTGAAGCTTTCTTT.

This clone was seen just once. V gene TRBV3-1 (or the pseudogene TRBV3-2) combines with J gene TRBJ1-2; D may be TRBD1 (6 bases). The CDR3 length is 13 residues. Trimming took 3 bases from V and 6 from J, leaving 11 bases between them. Germline values: CDR1 LGHDT, CDR2 YNNKEL (reference sequence). CDR3: CASSQGRGDGYTF. The DNA of the CDR3 is TGTGCCAGCAGCCAGGGGAGGGGGGATGGCTACACCTTC.

J is TRBJ2-7 and V is TRBV2; 7 bases line up with TRBD2. The germline CDR1 and CDR2 sequences are SNHLY and FYNNEI. Trimming at V came to 11 bases and at J to 2 bases, leaving 3 bases not matched to a gene. The CDR3 covers 11 residues. The CDR3 region has the DNA TGTGCCGAAGGGAGGGCCTACGAGCAGTACTTC. This translates into CAEGRAYEQYF. Based on the CDR3 plus reference TRBV2 and TRBJ2-7, the full variable domain is EPEVTQTPSHQVTQMGQEVILRCVPISNHLYFYWYRQILGQKVEFLVSFYNNEISEKSEIFDDQFSVERPDGSNFTLKIRSTKLEDSAMYFCAEGRAYEQYFGPGTRLTVT.

By its share, this clone is medium-sized. The V gene is TRBV30, the J gene TRBJ2-7; 10 nucleotides agree with TRBD2. In germline, CDR1 is GTSNPN, CDR2 SVGIG (reference sequence). The ends lost 7 bases at V and 2 bases at J; junction bases unmatched: 8. The CDR3 covers 14 residues. CDR3 coding DNA: TGTGCCTCACATAAAAGCGGGGGGGCCTACGAGCAGTACTTC. This encodes CASHKSGGAYEQYF.

The chain couples TRBV20-1 to TRBJ1-1; unclear D gene. Between the trimmed V and J ends, which lost 7 bases and 7 bases, there was a span of 10 bases. Germline CDR1 and CDR2: DFQATT and SNEGSKA (reference sequence). The CDR3 sequence is 10 residues long. CDR3 DNA: TGCAGTGTTGGCCTCAGTGAAGCTTTCTTT. Translated, it gives CSVGLSEAFF.

The gene calls are TRBV28 and TRBJ1-4, with 8 bases identical to TRBD1. This CDR3 has 14 amino acids. J gave up 4 bases and V 5 bases, and 3 bases lay outside the gene matches. CDR1 and CDR2 (germline): MDHEN, SYDVKM. CDR3 residues: CASSRQGHNEKLFF. The CDR3 DNA follows: TGTGCCAGCAGTCGACAGGGGCATAATGAAAAACTGTTTTTT.

The chain employs TRBV28 and TRBJ2-1; D possibly corresponds to TRBD1 (6 bases). Trimming removed 6 bases at V and 0 bases at J, with 9 bases between. CDR1 and CDR2 (germline): MDHEN, SYDVKM. The CDR3 consists of 14 residues. CDR3 nucleotides: TGTGCCAGCAGGGACAGCAGCTCCTACAATGAGCAGTTCTTC. This gives the protein CASRDSSSYNEQFF. The full variable domain, rest sourced from reference TRBV28 and TRBJ2-1, is DVKVTQSSRYLVKRTGEKVFLECVQDMDHENMFWYRQDPGLGLRLIYFSYDVKMKEKGDIPEGYSVSREKKERFSLILESASTNQTSMYLCASRDSSSYNEQFFGPGTRLTVL.

The chain employs TRBV30 and TRBJ1-6; D perhaps matches TRBD1 (6 bases). CDR1 is GTSNPN and CDR2 is SVGIG in the germline V gene (reference sequence). V was shortened by 7 bases and J by 7 bases, with 17 bases between the two germline ends. This CDR3 region has 14 residues. As DNA, the CDR3 is TGTGCCTCGGCCTTGAGGGGGGGAAATTCACCCCTCCACTTT. This codes for CASALRGGNSPLHF.

The chain recombines TRBV27 with TRBJ2-3, with TRBD2 identical over 12 bases. V was pared by 6 bases and J by 6 bases, with 10 bases of the junction left unmatched. This CDR3 region has 16 residues. In germline, CDR1 is MNHEY, CDR2 SMNVEV (reference sequence). CDR3 protein: CASRWTSGTKGDTQYF. The CDR3 region has the DNA TGTGCCAGCAGATGGACTAGCGGGACAAAGGGGGATACGCAGTATTTT.

Turning to this clone: This may stem from a read error, because a much larger clone lies one nucleotide away. This chain's CDR3 is CASSLNRDTEAFF. The CDR3 DNA sequence: TGTGCCAGCAGCTTAAACAGGGACACTGAAGCTTTCTTT. The chain links TRBV7-2 to TRBJ1-1, with a possible D match to TRBD1 (6 bases). Germline V gene data show CDR1 as SGHTA and CDR2 as FQGNSA. The V and J ends lost 2 bases and 3 bases respectively, with 7 bases between them. This CDR3 is built from 13 residues.